This T cell receptor beta chain stems from a study of cytomegalovirus exposure and HLA in healthy donors. PCR involved 60 Vbeta and 13 Jbeta primers. Profiling relied on immunoSEQ multiplex PCR, and the TCRdb table lists in-frame clones only, not all of them. This table has some 98,000 clones, approximately 80% appearing once. The TCR sequence derives from a female donor in good health and CMV-seronegative. Sequences were obtained from PBMCs.

The CDR3 DNA reads as TGTGCCAGCAGCCCGACTAGCGGATCCGTCGAGCAGTACTTC. Its translation: CASSPTSGSVEQYF. V is TRBV16 and J is TRBJ2-7; 9 bases are shared with TRBD2. CDR1 is KGHSY, CDR2 FQNENV, per germline. V dropped 4 bases and J dropped 6; count of bases not matched to a gene: 7. The CDR3 loop spans 14 amino acids.